Sequencing of this TCR beta chain was carried out in a study of T-cell reconstitution after alpha-beta-depleted transplantation in children. This CDR3 has 15 amino acids. Trimming took off 5 bases at V and 1 base at J, with 14 bases between the two ends. Looked up from germline, CDR1 is MNHEY and CDR2 is SMNVEV (reference sequence). Unique molecular identifiers were incorporated into the prepared TCRbeta library. TCRdb re-analysed the PCR reads in MiXCR, keeping a single row per CDR3 protein. Of about 500,000 distinct CDR3 sequences listed, around a third are singletons. The receptor's source is a human donor who donated a stem cell graft to a child with aplastic anemia. The J gene is TRBJ1-1, the V gene TRBV27, with D possibly TRBD1 on 6 matching bases. This sample comprised PBMCs from the stem cell graft donor, obtained from the stem cell graft. The CDR3 protein is CASSTGQIKNTEAFF. The DNA of the CDR3 is TGTGCCAGCAGTACCGGACAGATAAAGAACACTGAAGCTTTCTTT.